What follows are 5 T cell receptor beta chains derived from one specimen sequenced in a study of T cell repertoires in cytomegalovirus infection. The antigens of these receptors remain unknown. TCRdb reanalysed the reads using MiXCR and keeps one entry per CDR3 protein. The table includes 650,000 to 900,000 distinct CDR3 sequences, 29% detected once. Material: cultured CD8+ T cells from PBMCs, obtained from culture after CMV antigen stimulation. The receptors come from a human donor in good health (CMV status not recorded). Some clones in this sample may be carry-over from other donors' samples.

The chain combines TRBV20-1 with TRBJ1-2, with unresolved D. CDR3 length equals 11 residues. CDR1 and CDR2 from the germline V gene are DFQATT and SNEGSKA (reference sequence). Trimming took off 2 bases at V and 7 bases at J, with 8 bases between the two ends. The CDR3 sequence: CSARRTRGYTF. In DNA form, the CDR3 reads TGCAGTGCTAGACGTACACGTGGCTACACCTTC.

The CDR3 here is CASSPRLVDTDTQYF. CDR3 DNA sequence: TGTGCCAGCAGCCCCCGACTAGTAGACACAGATACGCAGTATTTT. This chain joins TRBV7-1 and TRBJ2-3; D perhaps matches TRBD2 (6 bases). TRBV7-1 is marked as an open reading frame, function uncertain. V lost 5 bases, J lost 2 bases, and 14 bases lay in between. The CDR3 totals 15 residues.

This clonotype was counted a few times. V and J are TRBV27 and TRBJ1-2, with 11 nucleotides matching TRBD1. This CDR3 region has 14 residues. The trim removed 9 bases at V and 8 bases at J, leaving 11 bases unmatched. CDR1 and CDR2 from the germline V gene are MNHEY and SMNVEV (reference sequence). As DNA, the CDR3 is TGTGCCAGTGCCAATGGACAGGGGGCGAGAGGCTACACCTTC. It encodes CASANGQGARGYTF.

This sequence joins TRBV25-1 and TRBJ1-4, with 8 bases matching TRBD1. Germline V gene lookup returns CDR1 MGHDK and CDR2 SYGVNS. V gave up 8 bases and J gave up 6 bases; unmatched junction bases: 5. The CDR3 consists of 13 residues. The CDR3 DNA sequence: TGTGCCAGCGGAGACAGGGGAGATGAAAAACTGTTTTTT. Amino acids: CASGDRGDEKLFF.

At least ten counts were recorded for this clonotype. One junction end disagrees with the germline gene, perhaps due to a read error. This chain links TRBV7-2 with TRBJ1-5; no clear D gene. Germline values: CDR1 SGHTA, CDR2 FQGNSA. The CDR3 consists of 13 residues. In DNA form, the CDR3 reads TGTGCCAGCAGCTTAAGTGGCTGGGGAGGGTGGGATTTT. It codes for CASSLSGWGGWDF.